The 17 T cell receptor beta chains presented below share a single source sample, sequenced in a study of blood T cell repertoires in COVID-19. The data were produced by immunoSEQ multiplex PCR, yet TCRdb's version contains in-frame clones alone and is incomplete. Among over 200,000 clones listed, approximately 91% were seen once. Sequenced input: peripheral blood. Source of these receptors: a young woman with acute or convalescent COVID-19.

The V gene is TRBV11-2, the J gene TRBJ2-2, with D tentatively TRBD2 (5 bases). The CDR3 is made up of 15 amino acids. Per germline, CDR1 SGHAT and CDR2 FQNNGV. Trimming cost V 1 base and J 1 base, with 7 bases left between them. The CDR3 loop reads CASSLVAGNTGELFF. The CDR3 coding sequence is TGTGCCAGCAGCTTAGTGGCGGGGAACACCGGGGAGCTGTTTTTT.

J is TRBJ2-1 and V is TRBV5-1; possible D gene TRBD2, 5 bases. The CDR3 is 15 amino acids. Deletions cut 2 bases from V and 5 bases from J, with 14 bases between. The germline gives CDR1 SGHRS, CDR2 YFSETQ. CDR3 residues: CASSFGQVRDNEQFF. As DNA, the CDR3 is TGCGCCAGCAGCTTCGGGCAGGTGAGGGACAATGAGCAGTTCTTC.

The chain couples TRBV7-8 to TRBJ1-1; 8 nucleotides match TRBD1. CDR3 length equals 15 residues. Trimming at V came to 5 bases and at J to 3 bases, leaving 8 bases not matched to a gene. CDR1 is SGHVS, CDR2 FQNEAQ, per germline. The CDR3 coding sequence is TGTGCCAGCAGCACACGACAGGGGATGGACACTGAAGCTTTCTTT. This sequence encodes CASSTRQGMDTEAFF. The full variable domain, in which reference TRBV7-8 and TRBJ1-1 provide the parts outside the CDR3, is GAGVSQSPRYKVAKRGQDVALRCDPISGHVSLFWYQQALGQGPEFLTYFQNEAQLDKSGLPSDRFFAERPEGSVSTLKIQRTQQEDSAVYLCASSTRQGMDTEAFFGQGTRLTVV.

The chain joins TRBV9 to TRBJ2-3, with 11 positions matching TRBD2. J was trimmed by 5 bases and V by 3 bases; bases with no gene match: 8. Germline V gene data show CDR1 as SGDLS and CDR2 as YYNGEE. The CDR3 is 16 residues long. The CDR3 here is CASSASSGRGGDTQYF. The CDR3 nucleotides read TGTGCCAGCAGCGCCAGTAGCGGGAGGGGGGGAGATACGCAGTATTTT.

V usage is TRBV12-3 or TRBV12-4 and J usage is TRBJ2-7; D may be TRBD1 (6 bases). V lost 3 bases to trimming and J lost 6 bases, with 9 bases between them. The CDR3 runs 12 residues. This chain's CDR3 is CASSFTGSEQYF. For the CDR3, the DNA is TGTGCCAGCAGTTTTACAGGGAGCGAGCAGTACTTC.

The chain uses TRBV3-1 (or the pseudogene TRBV3-2) and TRBJ1-6; 7 bases are a match to TRBD1. The CDR3 is 14 amino acids. V lost 0 bases and J lost 7; bases outside the gene matches: 0. Germline loops: CDR1 LGHDT, CDR2 YNNKEL (reference sequence). The CDR3 coding sequence is TGTGCCAGCAGCCAAGACAGGGGGAATTCACCCCTCCACTTT. It yields the protein CASSQDRGNSPLHF.

The chain is built from TRBV15 and TRBJ1-1, with D perhaps TRBD1 (6 bases). V lost 6 bases and J 4 bases, leaving 12 bases between the germline ends. CDR1 LNHNV and CDR2 YYDKDF come from the germline V gene (reference sequence). The CDR3 has 13 residues. The chain's CDR3 is CATRYRVGTEAFF. For the CDR3, the DNA is TGTGCCACCAGGTACAGGGTGGGCACTGAAGCTTTCTTT.

J is TRBJ1-5 and V is TRBV6-2 or TRBV6-3; possible D gene TRBD1, 5 bases. Trimming left V 2 bases short and J 5 bases short, with 19 bases between. This CDR3 has 17 residues. The germline gives CDR1 MNHEY, CDR2 SVGEGT. CDR3 loop: CASSYVEGRVPYQPQHF. The DNA for the CDR3 is TGTGCCAGCAGTTACGTGGAGGGGAGGGTCCCGTATCAGCCCCAGCATTTT.

V is TRBV24-1 and J is TRBJ2-3, with D tentatively TRBD2 (5 bases). CDR1 KGHDR and CDR2 SFDVKD come from the germline V gene. The CDR3 has 16 amino acids. Trimming took off 5 bases at V and 0 bases at J, with 14 bases between the two ends. CDR3 sequence: CATSGRTSLSTDTQYF. The CDR3 bases are TGTGCCACCAGTGGCCGTACTAGTCTCAGCACAGATACGCAGTATTTT.

The V gene is TRBV4-3, the J gene TRBJ2-1; a possible D gene is TRBD2 (5 bases). Germline V lookup: CDR1 LGHNA, CDR2 YSLEER. V lost 4 bases and J 2 bases, leaving 12 bases between the germline ends. The CDR3 covers 15 residues. The CDR3 DNA reads as TGCGCCAGCAGCCCGGGCCTCGGGACCTACAATGAGCAGTTCTTC. It translates to CASSPGLGTYNEQFF.

The chain joins TRBV24-1 to TRBJ1-2, with 9 bases matching TRBD1. V was pared by 5 bases and J by 7 bases, with 7 bases of the junction left unmatched. The germline V gene encodes CDR1 KGHDR and CDR2 SFDVKD. The CDR3 length is 14 residues. The CDR3 DNA is TGTGCCACCAGTGTCGGACAGGGGATCGGTGGCTACACCTTC. This gives the protein CATSVGQGIGGYTF.

The chain is built from TRBV25-1 and TRBJ2-5, with D hard to call. This CDR3 contains 14 residues. V was shortened by 1 base and J by 4 bases, with 10 bases between the two germline ends. Germline CDR1 MGHDK, CDR2 SYGVNS. CDR3 loop: CASSELSGRETQYF. In nucleotides, the CDR3 is TGTGCCAGCAGTGAATTGTCAGGTCGAGAGACCCAGTACTTC.

V gene TRBV4-3 combines with J gene TRBJ1-2; D perhaps matches TRBD1 (6 bases). The germline gives CDR1 LGHNA, CDR2 YSLEER. The CDR3 has 15 residues. The V gene lost 0 bases and the J gene lost 3 bases, with 11 bases spanning the gap. In DNA form, the CDR3 reads TGCGCCAGCAGCCAAGAGCAGGGGTGGGACTATGGCTACACCTTC. Its protein is CASSQEQGWDYGYTF.

V is TRBV6-5 and J is TRBJ2-1; TRBD2 matches 11 bases. CDR1 MNHEY and CDR2 SVGAGI come from the germline V gene. The CDR3 sequence is 15 residues long. Trimming removed 2 bases from V and 3 bases from J; junction bases left unmatched: 0. DNA for the CDR3: TGTGCCAGCAGTTACGGGACTAGCGGCTACAATGAGCAGTTCTTC. Protein: CASSYGTSGYNEQFF.

The chain links TRBV9 to TRBJ1-6, with no clear D. The germline V gene encodes CDR1 SGDLS and CDR2 YYNGEE. This CDR3 is 15 amino acids long. V was trimmed by 0 bases and J by 10 bases, leaving 14 bases between them. DNA of the CDR3: TGTGCCAGCAGCGTAGGGCCGGGCCGGGAATCACCCCTCCACTTT. Amino acid sequence: CASSVGPGRESPLHF.

The chain couples TRBV29-1 to TRBJ1-1, with D unclear. Germline lookup yields CDR1 SQVTM and CDR2 ANQGSEA. V lost 4 bases and J lost 5, with 14 bases in between. The CDR3 contains 13 residues. CDR3 sequence: CSVGGQALTEAFF. In DNA, the CDR3 is TGCAGCGTTGGAGGGCAGGCTCTTACTGAAGCTTTCTTT.

This chain joins TRBV4-2 and TRBJ2-3; 10 positions match TRBD2. CDR3 length equals 19 residues. Germline V gene lookup returns CDR1 LGHNA and CDR2 YNFKEQ. V was clipped by 4 bases and J by 3 bases; unmatched bases: 16. The CDR3 region is CASSLLGARTSGSTDTQYF. The DNA for the CDR3 is TGTGCCAGCAGCCTGCTTGGGGCTAGGACTAGCGGATCAACAGATACGCAGTATTTT.